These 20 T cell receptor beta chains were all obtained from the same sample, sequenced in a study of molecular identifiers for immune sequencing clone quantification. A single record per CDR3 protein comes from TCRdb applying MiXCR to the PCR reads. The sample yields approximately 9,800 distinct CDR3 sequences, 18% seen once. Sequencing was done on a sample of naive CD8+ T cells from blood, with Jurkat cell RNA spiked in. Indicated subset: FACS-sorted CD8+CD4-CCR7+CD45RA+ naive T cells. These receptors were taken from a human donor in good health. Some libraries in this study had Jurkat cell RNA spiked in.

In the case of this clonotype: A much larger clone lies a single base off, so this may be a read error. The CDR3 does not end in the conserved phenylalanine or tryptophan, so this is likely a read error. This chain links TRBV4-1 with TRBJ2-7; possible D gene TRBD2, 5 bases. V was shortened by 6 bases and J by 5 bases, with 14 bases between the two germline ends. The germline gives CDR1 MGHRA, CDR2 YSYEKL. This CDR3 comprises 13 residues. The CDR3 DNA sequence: TGCGCCAGCAGAGGAGGAGGTCCCCACGAGCAGTACCTC. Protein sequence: CASRGGGPHEQYL.

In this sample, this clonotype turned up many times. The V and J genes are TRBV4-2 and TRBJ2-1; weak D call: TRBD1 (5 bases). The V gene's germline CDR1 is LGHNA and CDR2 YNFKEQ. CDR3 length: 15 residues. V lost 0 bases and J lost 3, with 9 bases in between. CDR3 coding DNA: TGTGCCAGCAGCCAAGAACAGGACCACTACAATGAGCAGTTCTTC. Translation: CASSQEQDHYNEQFF.

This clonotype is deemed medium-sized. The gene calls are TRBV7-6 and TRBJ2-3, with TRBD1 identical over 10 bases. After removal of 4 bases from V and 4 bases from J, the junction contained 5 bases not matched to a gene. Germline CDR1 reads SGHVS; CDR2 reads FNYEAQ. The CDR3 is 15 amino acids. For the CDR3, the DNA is TGTGCCAGCAGCTCCGGACAGGGGGTGGCAGATACGCAGTATTTT. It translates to CASSSGQGVADTQYF. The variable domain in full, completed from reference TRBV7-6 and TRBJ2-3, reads GAGVSQSPRYKVTKRGQDVALRCDPISGHVSLYWYRQALGQGPEFLTYFNYEAQQDKSGLPNDRFSAERPEGSISTLTIQRTEQRDSAMYRCASSSGQGVADTQYFGPGTRLTVL.

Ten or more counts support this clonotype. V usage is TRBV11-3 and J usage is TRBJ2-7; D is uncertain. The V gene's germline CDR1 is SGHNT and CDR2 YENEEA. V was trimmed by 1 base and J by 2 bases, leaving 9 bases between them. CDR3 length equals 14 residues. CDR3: CASSLGRRPYEQYF. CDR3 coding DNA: TGTGCCAGCAGCTTAGGCAGGCGTCCCTACGAGCAGTACTTC.

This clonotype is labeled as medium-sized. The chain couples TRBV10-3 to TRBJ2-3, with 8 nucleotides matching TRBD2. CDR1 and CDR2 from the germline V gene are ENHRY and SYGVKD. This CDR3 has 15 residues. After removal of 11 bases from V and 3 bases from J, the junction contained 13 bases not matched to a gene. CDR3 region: CASRLREGRTDTQYF. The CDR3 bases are TGTGCCTCCAGACTCCGGGAGGGTAGGACAGATACGCAGTATTTT.

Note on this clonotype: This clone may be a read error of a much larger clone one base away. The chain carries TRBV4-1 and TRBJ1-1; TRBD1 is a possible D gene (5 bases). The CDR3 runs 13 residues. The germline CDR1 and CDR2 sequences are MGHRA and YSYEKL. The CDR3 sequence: CASSPTWGTEVFF. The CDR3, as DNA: TGCGCCAGCAGCCCGACCTGGGGCACTGAAGTTTTCTTT.

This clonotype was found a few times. CDR3 sequence: CASSSSRDNLNTEAFF. CDR3 sequence (DNA): TGTGCCAGCAGCTCGAGTAGGGACAACCTGAACACTGAAGCTTTCTTT. This chain links TRBV9 with TRBJ1-1; weak D call: TRBD1 (6 bases). Germline V gene sequence: CDR1 SGDLS, CDR2 YYNGEE. This CDR3 has 16 amino acids. V lost 4 bases and J 0 bases, leaving 16 bases between the germline ends. Full variable domain (outside the CDR3, taken from reference TRBV9 and TRBJ1-1): DSGVTQTPKHLITATGQRVTLRCSPRSGDLSVYWYQQSLDQGLQFLIQYYNGEERAKGNILERFSAQQFPDLHSELNLSSLELGDSALYFCASSSSRDNLNTEAFFGQGTRLTVV.

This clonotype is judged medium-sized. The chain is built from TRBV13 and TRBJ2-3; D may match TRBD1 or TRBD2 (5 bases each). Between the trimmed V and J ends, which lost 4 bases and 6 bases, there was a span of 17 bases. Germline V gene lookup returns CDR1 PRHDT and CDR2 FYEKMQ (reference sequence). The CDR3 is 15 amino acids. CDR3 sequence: CASSSSFGAADTQYF. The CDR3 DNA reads TGTGCCAGCAGCTCCTCCTTCGGGGCCGCCGATACGCAGTATTTT.

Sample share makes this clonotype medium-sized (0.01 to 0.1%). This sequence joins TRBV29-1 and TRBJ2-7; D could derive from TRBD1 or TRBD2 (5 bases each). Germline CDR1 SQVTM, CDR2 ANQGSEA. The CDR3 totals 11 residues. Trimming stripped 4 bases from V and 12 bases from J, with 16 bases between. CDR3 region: CSVAAIEGTYF. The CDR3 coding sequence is TGCAGCGTTGCAGCAATTGAGGGGACGTACTTC.

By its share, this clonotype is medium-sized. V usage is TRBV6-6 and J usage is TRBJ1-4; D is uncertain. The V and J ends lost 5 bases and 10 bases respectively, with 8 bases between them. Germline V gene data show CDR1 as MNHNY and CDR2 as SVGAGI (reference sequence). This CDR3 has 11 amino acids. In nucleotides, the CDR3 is TGTGCCAGCAGTAAGGACGGAAAACTGTTTTTT. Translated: CASSKDGKLFF.

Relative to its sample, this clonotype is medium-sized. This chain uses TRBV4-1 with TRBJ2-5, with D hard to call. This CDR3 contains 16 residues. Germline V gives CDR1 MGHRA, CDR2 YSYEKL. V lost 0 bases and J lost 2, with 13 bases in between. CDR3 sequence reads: CASSQESDLSQETQYF. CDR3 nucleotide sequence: TGCGCCAGCAGCCAAGAATCGGACCTGAGTCAAGAGACCCAGTACTTC.

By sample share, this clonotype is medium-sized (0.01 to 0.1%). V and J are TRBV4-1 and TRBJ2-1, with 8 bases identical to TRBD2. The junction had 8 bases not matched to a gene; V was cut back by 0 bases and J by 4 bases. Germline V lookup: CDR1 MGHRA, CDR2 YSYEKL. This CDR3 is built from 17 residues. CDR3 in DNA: TGCGCCAGCAGCCAAGATGTAGCGGGGATATCGTACAATGAGCAGTTCTTC. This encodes CASSQDVAGISYNEQFF.

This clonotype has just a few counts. Here the CDR3 reads CASSLGQGSGTDTQYF. The CDR3 nucleotides read TGTGCCAGCAGCTTGGGGCAGGGGTCCGGCACAGATACGCAGTATTTT. The chain joins TRBV5-5 to TRBJ2-3; D is perhaps TRBD1 (6 bases). CDR1 is SGHKS and CDR2 is YYEKEE in the germline V gene (reference sequence). CDR3 length: 16 residues. V was cut by 0 bases and J by 1 base, with 12 bases left in between.

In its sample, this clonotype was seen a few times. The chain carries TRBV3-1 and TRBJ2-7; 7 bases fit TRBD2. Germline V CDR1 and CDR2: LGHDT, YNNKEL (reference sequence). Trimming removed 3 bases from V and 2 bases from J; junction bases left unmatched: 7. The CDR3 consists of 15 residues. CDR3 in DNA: TGTGCCAGCAGCCATCCTGGACTAGATACCTACGAGCAGTACTTC. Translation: CASSHPGLDTYEQYF.

This chain's CDR3 is CASSLTNRATETQYF. The CDR3, as DNA: TGCGCCAGCAGCTTGACCAATCGGGCAACAGAGACCCAGTACTTC. The chain recombines TRBV5-1 with TRBJ2-5; D is unresolved. The V end lost 1 base, the J end lost 4 bases, and 14 bases lay between the germline ends. The CDR3 spans 15 residues. Germline loops: CDR1 SGHRS, CDR2 YFSETQ.

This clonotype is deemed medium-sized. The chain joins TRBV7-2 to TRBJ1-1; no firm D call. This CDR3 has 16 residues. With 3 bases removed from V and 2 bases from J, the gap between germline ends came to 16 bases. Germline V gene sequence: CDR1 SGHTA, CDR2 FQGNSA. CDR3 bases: TGTGCCAGCAGCTTGGCTTACTGGACGGCCAACACTGAAGCTTTCTTT. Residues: CASSLAYWTANTEAFF. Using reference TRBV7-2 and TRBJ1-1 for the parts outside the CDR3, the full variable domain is GAGVSQSPSNKVTEKGKDVELRCDPISGHTALYWYRQSLGQGLEFLIYFQGNSAPDKSGLPSDRFSAERTGGSVSTLTIQRTQQEDSAVYLCASSLAYWTANTEAFFGQGTRLTVV.

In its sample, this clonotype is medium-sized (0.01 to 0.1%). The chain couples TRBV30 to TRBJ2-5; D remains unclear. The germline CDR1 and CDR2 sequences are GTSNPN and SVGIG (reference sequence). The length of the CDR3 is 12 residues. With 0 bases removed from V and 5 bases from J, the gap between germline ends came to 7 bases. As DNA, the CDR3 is TGTGCCTGGAGTGTAGCTGGGGAGACCCAGTACTTC. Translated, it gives CAWSVAGETQYF. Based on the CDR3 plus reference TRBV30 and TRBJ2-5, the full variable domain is SQTIHQWPATLVQPVGSPLSLECTVEGTSNPNLYWYRQAAGRGLQLLFYSVGIGQISSEVPQNLSASRPQDRQFILSSKKLLLSDSGFYLCAWSVAGETQYFGPGTRLLVL.

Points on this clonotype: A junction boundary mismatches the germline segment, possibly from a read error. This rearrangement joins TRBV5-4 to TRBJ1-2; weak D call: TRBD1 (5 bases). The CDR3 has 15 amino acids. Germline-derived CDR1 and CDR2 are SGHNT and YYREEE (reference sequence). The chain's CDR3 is CASSPTGTPNYGYTF. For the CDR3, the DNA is TGCGCCAGCAGCCCTACGGGGACTCCTAACTATGGCTACACCTTC.

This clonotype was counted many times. CDR3 residues: CASSQGGSGGGCEQYF. DNA for the CDR3: TGCGCCAGCAGCCAAGGCGGATCCGGGGGAGGGTGCGAGCAGTACTTC. The chain recombines TRBV4-1 with TRBJ2-7; TRBD2 matches 7 bases. The length of the CDR3 is 16 residues. CDR1 and CDR2 (germline): MGHRA, YSYEKL. V shed 1 base and J 6 bases; nucleotides not matched to a gene: 12.

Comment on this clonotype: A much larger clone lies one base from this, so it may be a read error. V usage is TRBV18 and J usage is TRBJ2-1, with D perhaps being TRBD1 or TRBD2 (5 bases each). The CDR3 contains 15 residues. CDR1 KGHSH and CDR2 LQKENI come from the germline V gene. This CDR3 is CASSPFPRGPNERFF. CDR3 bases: TGTGCCAGCTCACCATTTCCGAGGGGCCCCAATGAGCGGTTCTTC. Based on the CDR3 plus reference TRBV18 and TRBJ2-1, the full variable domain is NAGVMQNPRHLVRRRGQEARLRCSPMKGHSHVYWYRQLPEEGLKFMVYLQKENIIDESGMPKERFSAEFPKEGPSILRIQQVVRGDSAAYFCASSPFPRGPNERFFGPGTRLTVL.